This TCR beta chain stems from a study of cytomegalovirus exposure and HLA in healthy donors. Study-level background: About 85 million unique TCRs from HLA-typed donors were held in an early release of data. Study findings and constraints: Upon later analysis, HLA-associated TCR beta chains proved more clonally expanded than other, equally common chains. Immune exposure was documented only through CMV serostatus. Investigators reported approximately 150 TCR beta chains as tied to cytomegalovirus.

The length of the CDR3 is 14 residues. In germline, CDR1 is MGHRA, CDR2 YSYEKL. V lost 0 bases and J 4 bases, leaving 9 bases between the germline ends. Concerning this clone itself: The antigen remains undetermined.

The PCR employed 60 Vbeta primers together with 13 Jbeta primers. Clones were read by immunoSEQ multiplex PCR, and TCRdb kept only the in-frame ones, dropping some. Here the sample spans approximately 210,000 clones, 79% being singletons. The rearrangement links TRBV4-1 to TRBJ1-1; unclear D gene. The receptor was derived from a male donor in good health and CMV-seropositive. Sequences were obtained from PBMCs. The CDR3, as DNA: TGCGCCAGCAGCCAAGAGAGGGTTGGCACTGAAGCTTTCTTT. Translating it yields CASSQERVGTEAFF.